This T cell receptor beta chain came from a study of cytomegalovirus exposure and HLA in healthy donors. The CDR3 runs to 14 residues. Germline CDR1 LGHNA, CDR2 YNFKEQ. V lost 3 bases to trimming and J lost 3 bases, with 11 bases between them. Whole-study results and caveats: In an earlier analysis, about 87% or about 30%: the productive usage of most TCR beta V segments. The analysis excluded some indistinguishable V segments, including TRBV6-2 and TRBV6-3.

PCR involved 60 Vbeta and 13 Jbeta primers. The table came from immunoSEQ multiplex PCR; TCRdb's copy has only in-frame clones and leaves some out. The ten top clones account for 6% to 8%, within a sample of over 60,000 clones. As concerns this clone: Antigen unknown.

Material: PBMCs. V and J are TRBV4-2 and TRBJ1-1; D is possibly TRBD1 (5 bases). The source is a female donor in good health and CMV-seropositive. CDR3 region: CASSQDEGDTEAFF. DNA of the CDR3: TGTGCCAGCAGCCAGGACGAAGGGGACACTGAAGCTTTCTTT.